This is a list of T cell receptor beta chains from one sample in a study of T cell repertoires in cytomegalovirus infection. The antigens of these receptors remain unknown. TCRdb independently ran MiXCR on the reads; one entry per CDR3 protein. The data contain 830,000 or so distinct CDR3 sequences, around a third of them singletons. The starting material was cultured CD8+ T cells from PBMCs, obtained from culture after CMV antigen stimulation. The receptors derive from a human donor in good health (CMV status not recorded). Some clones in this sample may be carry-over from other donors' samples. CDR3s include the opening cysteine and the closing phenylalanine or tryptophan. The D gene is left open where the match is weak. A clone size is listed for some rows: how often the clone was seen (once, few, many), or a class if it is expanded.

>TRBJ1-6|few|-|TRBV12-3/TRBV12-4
TGTGCCAGCAGTTTTTGGACAGAGTTCTATAATTCACCCCTCCACTTT
CASSFWTEFYNSPLHF
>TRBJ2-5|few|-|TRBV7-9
TGTGCCAGCAGCTTCCTGGGCAGGGAAAGAGAGACCCAGTACTTC
CASSFLGRERETQYF
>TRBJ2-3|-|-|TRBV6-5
TGTGCCAGCAGTTACTTCGCGGGGGCCGAACCAGACACAGATACGCAGTATTTT
CASSYFAGAEPDTDTQYF
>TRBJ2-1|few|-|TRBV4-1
TGCGCCAGCAGCCAAGATCCGGAGGGCGATGAGCAGTTCTTC
CASSQDPEGDEQFF
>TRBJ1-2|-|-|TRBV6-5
TGTGCCAGCAGTTACTCCAGGACAGCTAAATATGGCTACACCTTC
CASSYSRTAKYGYTF
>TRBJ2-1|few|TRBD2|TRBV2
TGTGCCAGCAGCCACCCCGGGGGGGCCCAAGATGAGCAGTTCTTC
CASSHPGGAQDEQFF
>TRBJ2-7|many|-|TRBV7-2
TGTGCCAGCAGCTTAACCCCGGGGGCCTACGAGCAGTACTTC
CASSLTPGAYEQYF
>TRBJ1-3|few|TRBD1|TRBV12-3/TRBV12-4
TGTGCCAGCAGTTTAGACAGGGGGCCTCGAAACACCATATATTTT
CASSLDRGPRNTIYF
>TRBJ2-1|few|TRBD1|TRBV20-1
TGCAGTGCTAGCTACTCCGGGACAGGGCCCTACAATGAGCAGTTCTTC
CSASYSGTGPYNEQFF
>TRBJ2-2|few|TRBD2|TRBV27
TGTGCCAGCAGTTTCCTGGGAGGGCTAGCGGGGAACACCGGGGAGCTGTTTTTT
CASSFLGGLAGNTGELFF
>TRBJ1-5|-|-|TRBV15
TGTGCCGCCAGCAGAGACGGTCCTTGGCGGGAAAGTAATCAGCCCCAGCATTTT
CAASRDGPWRESNQPQHF
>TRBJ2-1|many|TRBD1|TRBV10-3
TGTGCCATCGGGGGGACAGGGGGCAGGGATGAGCAGTTCTTC
CAIGGTGGRDEQFF
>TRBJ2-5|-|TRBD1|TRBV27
TGTGCCAGCAGTCAGGACAGGGGACGGCTGGCGAGAGAGACCCAGTACTTC
CASSQDRGRLARETQYF
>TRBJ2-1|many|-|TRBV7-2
TGTGCCAGCAGCTTAACGGCGGGGACGGGGAATGAGCAGTTCTTC
CASSLTAGTGNEQFF
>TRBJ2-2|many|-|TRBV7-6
TGTGCCAGCAGCTTAGCGGCCGAGAGCACCGGGGAGCTGTTTTTT
CASSLAAESTGELFF
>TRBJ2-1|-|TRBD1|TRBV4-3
TGCGCCAGCAGCCCTGGGGACAGGGAGCAGTTCTTC
CASSPGDREQFF
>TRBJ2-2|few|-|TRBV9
TGTGCCAGCAGCGTAGGACGGGGGCCGAGGTCCGGGGAGCTGTTTTTT
CASSVGRGPRSGELFF
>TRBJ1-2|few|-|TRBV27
TGTGCCAGCAGTTTATCTCAAACTGGGACGGATGGCTACACCTTC
CASSLSQTGTDGYTF
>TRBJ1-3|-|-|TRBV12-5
TGTGCTAGTGGTCTCAGGGACCGAGGGAACACCATATATTTT
CASGLRDRGNTIYF
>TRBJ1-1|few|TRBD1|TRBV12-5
TGTGCTAGTGGTTGGGGGGTGGAGGACAGGGAAGGGAACACTGAAGCTTTCTTT
CASGWGVEDREGNTEAFF
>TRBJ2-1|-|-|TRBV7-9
TGTGCCAGCAGCTTAAGTTCGGCCTACAATGAGCAGTTCTTC
CASSLSSAYNEQFF
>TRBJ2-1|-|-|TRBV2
TGTGCCAGCAGTGTCGACAGGGACTTGTACAATGAGCAGTTCTTC
CASSVDRDLYNEQFF